This passage covers 2 T cell receptor beta chains from one sample sequenced in a study of shared T cell receptors in the human thymus. Clones were read by immunoSEQ multiplex PCR, and TCRdb kept only the in-frame ones, dropping some. This sample has about 610,000 clones, with approximately 90% found just once. This sample also appeared in a second study, on human thymus T cells.

Sequencing was carried out using thymocytes. These receptors originate from a boy in the first two years of life with a congenital heart defect.

The rearrangement links TRBV7-8 to TRBJ2-3; TRBD2 aligns across 9 bases. The CDR3 has 17 amino acids. The germline V gene has CDR1 SGHVS and CDR2 FQNEAQ. The ends lost 5 bases at V and 0 bases at J; junction bases unmatched: 9. The CDR3 nucleotides read TGTGCCAGCAGCCCCTGTAGCGGGAGCACTAGCACAGATACGCAGTATTTT. This codes for CASSPCSGSTSTDTQYF.

This chain uses TRBV7-6 with TRBJ1-1, with 9 bases aligning to TRBD1. Per the germline V gene, CDR1 is SGHVS and CDR2 is FNYEAQ. With 3 bases clipped from V and 0 bases from J, the junction kept 2 bases outside the gene matches. CDR3 length: 15 amino acids. The CDR3 region is CASSFDRGMNTEAFF. Here the CDR3 DNA reads TGTGCCAGCAGCTTCGACAGGGGGATGAACACTGAAGCTTTCTTT. Full variable domain (missing parts from reference TRBV7-6 and TRBJ1-1): GAGVSQSPRYKVTKRGQDVALRCDPISGHVSLYWYRQALGQGPEFLTYFNYEAQQDKSGLPNDRFSAERPEGSISTLTIQRTEQRDSAMYRCASSFDRGMNTEAFFGQGTRLTVV.